The 22 T cell receptor beta chains reported below all come from one sample, sequenced in a study of cytotoxic CD8 clonotypes in ibrutinib-treated CLL. Profiled with immunoSEQ multiplex PCR; TCRdb holds only in-frame clones, not every one. Of some 200,000 clones listed, 75% to 85% were seen once; the top ten hold around 10%. This specimen consisted of PBMCs, obtained after 12 months of ibrutinib treatment. These receptor sequences come from a human donor with chronic lymphocytic leukemia.

The J gene is TRBJ2-7, the V gene TRBV19; D possibly corresponds to TRBD2 (5 bases). Between the trimmed V and J ends, which lost 1 base and 2 bases, there was a span of 9 bases. The CDR3 loop spans 14 amino acids. Germline CDR1 is LNHDA and CDR2 is SQIVND (reference sequence). The CDR3 spells CASSIGGNAYEQYF. In DNA form, the CDR3 reads TGTGCCAGTAGTATAGGAGGGAACGCCTACGAGCAGTACTTC.

CDR3 region: CASSFFAGGNEQFF. The CDR3, as DNA: TGTGCCAGCAGCTTTTTTGCGGGGGGGAATGAGCAGTTCTTC. This sequence joins TRBV7-9 and TRBJ2-1; 9 nucleotides match TRBD2. CDR3 length equals 14 residues. Germline trimming cut 3 bases from V and 7 bases from J; bases unmatched to any gene: 4. Germline V gene lookup returns CDR1 SEHNR and CDR2 FQNEAQ (reference sequence).

V and J are TRBV7-6 and TRBJ2-5; D not certain. Per the germline V gene, CDR1 is SGHVS and CDR2 is FNYEAQ. The CDR3 spans 16 residues. V gave up 1 base and J gave up 4 bases, with 16 bases separating them. CDR3 loop: CASSLVGGMGLETQYF. CDR3 DNA sequence: TGTGCCAGCAGCTTAGTTGGTGGGATGGGGTTAGAGACCCAGTACTTC.

The rearrangement joins TRBV19 to TRBJ1-6; 11 bases line up with TRBD1. Looked up from germline, CDR1 is LNHDA and CDR2 is SQIVND (reference sequence). This CDR3 spans 15 amino acids. Trimming cost V 4 bases and J 10 bases; bases outside gene matches: 6. For the CDR3, the DNA is TGTGCCAGTAGTAGAGGGGGACAGGGGGGATCACCCCTCCACTTT. Encoded protein: CASSRGGQGGSPLHF.

On this clone itself: This CDR3 is also generated by other DNA sequences in the sample. The rearrangement uses TRBV20-1 and TRBJ1-6; no clear D. The CDR3 covers 11 residues. Germline assignment: CDR1 DFQATT and CDR2 SNEGSKA (reference sequence). V was pared by 1 base and J by 14 bases, with 9 bases between. CDR3 DNA sequence: TGCAGTGCTAGAGGTGAAGGGACCCTCCACTTT. Protein product: CSARGEGTLHF.

The chain combines TRBV6-1 with TRBJ2-7; possible D gene TRBD1, 6 bases. Per the germline V gene, CDR1 is MNHNS and CDR2 is SASEGT. Trimming stripped 6 bases from V and 3 bases from J, with 15 bases between. The CDR3 loop spans 14 amino acids. CDR3 DNA sequence: TGTGCCAGCAGACCACAGGGAACAATCTACGAGCAGTACTTC. Protein sequence: CASRPQGTIYEQYF.

The genes are TRBV5-1 and TRBJ2-3; TRBD1 is a possible D gene (5 bases). V lost 2 bases, J lost 3 bases, and 10 bases lay in between. The CDR3 loop spans 14 amino acids. Germline V gene sequence: CDR1 SGHRS, CDR2 YFSETQ. CDR3 DNA: TGCGCCAGCAGCTTAGGGGTTAGGACAGATACGCAGTATTTT. Translation gives CASSLGVRTDTQYF.

V and J are TRBV18 and TRBJ2-7; D possibly matches TRBD1 or TRBD2 (5 bases each). Germline V CDR1 and CDR2: KGHSH, LQKENI. CDR3 length equals 14 residues. The V and J ends lost 5 bases and 6 bases respectively, with 17 bases between them. CDR3 DNA sequence: TGTGCCAGCTCATTACGGGGCGTCCTAGGCGAGCAGTACTTC. Its protein is CASSLRGVLGEQYF. The full variable domain, completed using reference TRBV18 and TRBJ2-7, is NAGVMQNPRHLVRRRGQEARLRCSPMKGHSHVYWYRQLPEEGLKFMVYLQKENIIDESGMPKERFSAEFPKEGPSILRIQQVVRGDSAAYFCASSLRGVLGEQYFGPGTRLTVT.

The chain employs TRBV2 and TRBJ2-6; TRBD2 might be the D (5 bases). The CDR3 has 17 amino acids. Looked up from germline, CDR1 is SNHLY and CDR2 is FYNNEI. Trimming pared 7 bases from V and 0 bases from J, leaving 16 bases between. This CDR3 reads CASKARALSSGANVLTF. The DNA for the CDR3 is TGTGCCAGCAAGGCGAGGGCCCTCAGCTCTGGGGCCAACGTCCTGACTTTC.

V is TRBV5-6 and J is TRBJ1-6, with TRBD1 as a possible D gene (6 bases). The V gene lost 4 bases and the J gene lost 10 bases, with 18 bases spanning the gap. Germline V gene data show CDR1 as SGHDT and CDR2 as YYEEEE. The CDR3 loop spans 15 amino acids. Written as DNA, the CDR3 is TGTGCCAGCAGCACCTACAGGGAAGTTAACTCACCCCTCCACTTT. It is translated as CASSTYREVNSPLHF.

This chain uses TRBV5-6 with TRBJ1-1; possibly TRBD1 for D (5 bases). This CDR3 is 17 amino acids long. The germline CDR1 and CDR2 sequences are SGHDT and YYEEEE. V lost 0 bases and J 0 bases, leaving 15 bases between the germline ends. CDR3 sequence: CASSLEGWGLMNTEAFF. Written as DNA, the CDR3 is TGTGCCAGCAGCTTGGAGGGTTGGGGCTTGATGAACACTGAAGCTTTCTTT.

This clone was seen more than once but under ten times. V and J are TRBV7-9 and TRBJ1-1; D remains unclear. Germline values: CDR1 SEHNR, CDR2 FQNEAQ (reference sequence). The CDR3 loop spans 12 amino acids. The V gene lost 5 bases and the J gene lost 7 bases, with 11 bases spanning the gap. In nucleotides, the CDR3 is TGTGCCAGCAGCCCGCGGGCGGATGAAGCTTTCTTT. It yields the protein CASSPRADEAFF.

The genes are TRBV19 and TRBJ2-7; 8 bases fit TRBD2. The trim removed 3 bases at V and 2 bases at J, leaving 9 bases unmatched. The germline V gene encodes CDR1 LNHDA and CDR2 SQIVND (reference sequence). The length of the CDR3 is 16 residues. Here the CDR3 reads CASSIKSGSVPYEQYF. CDR3 nucleotides: TGTGCCAGTAGTATCAAGAGCGGGAGCGTACCCTACGAGCAGTACTTC.

V and J are TRBV19 and TRBJ2-1; 8 nucleotides line up with TRBD1. CDR3 length: 14 residues. CDR1 is LNHDA and CDR2 is SQIVND in the germline V gene (reference sequence). V lost 7 bases to trimming and J lost 9 bases; unmatched junction nucleotides: 11. CDR3 in amino acids: CASTLTGERVEQFF. The CDR3 DNA follows: TGTGCCAGTACCTTGACAGGGGAGAGGGTTGAGCAGTTCTTC.

The chain combines TRBV14 with TRBJ2-2; TRBD2 aligns across 12 bases. The trim removed 2 bases at V and 3 bases at J, leaving 7 bases unmatched. The CDR3 extends over 18 amino acids. Per germline, CDR1 SGHDN and CDR2 FVKESK. The CDR3 here is CASSQRKGLAGYTGELFF. The CDR3 DNA sequence: TGTGCCAGCAGCCAAAGAAAAGGACTAGCGGGGTACACCGGGGAGCTGTTTTTT.

This chain joins TRBV2 and TRBJ2-3, with TRBD1 identical over 9 bases. This CDR3 is 14 amino acids long. Trimming took 5 bases from V and 4 from J; bases not matched to a gene: 4. Germline loops: CDR1 SNHLY, CDR2 FYNNEI. In DNA form, the CDR3 reads TGTGCCAGCAGTCGACAGGGGGTGGCAGATACGCAGTATTTT. Protein: CASSRQGVADTQYF.

The chain combines TRBV15 with TRBJ2-2, with 10 bases that match TRBD1. The CDR3 has 15 residues. Germline V gene data show CDR1 as LNHNV and CDR2 as YYDKDF (reference sequence). Trimming took 5 bases from V and 5 from J; bases not matched to a gene: 5. CDR3: CATSQGTGETGELFF. For the CDR3, the DNA is TGTGCCACCAGCCAGGGGACAGGGGAGACCGGGGAGCTGTTTTTT. Combining the CDR3 with reference TRBV15 and TRBJ2-2 gives the whole variable domain DAMVIQNPRYQVTQFGKPVTLSCSQTLNHNVMYWYQQKSSQAPKLLFHYYDKDFNNEADTPDNFQSRRPNTSFCFLDIRSPGLGDTAMYLCATSQGTGETGELFFGEGSRLTVL.

The rearrangement joins TRBV6-1 to TRBJ1-5; perhaps TRBD1 as D (5 bases). Germline V gives CDR1 MNHNS, CDR2 SASEGT. V was clipped by 2 bases and J by 0 bases, with 17 bases between them. The CDR3 runs to 18 residues. The CDR3 bases are TGTGCCAGCAGTGAAATGACAGCAATGTCCTTTAGCAATCAGCCCCAGCATTTT. Protein sequence: CASSEMTAMSFSNQPQHF.

This chain uses TRBV4-1 with TRBJ1-2; D not resolved. V lost 2 bases, J lost 2 bases, and 12 bases lay in between. CDR1 is MGHRA and CDR2 is YSYEKL in the germline V gene. This CDR3 has 15 residues. This chain's CDR3 is CASSQIAFQNYGYTF. The DNA of the CDR3 is TGCGCCAGCAGCCAAATAGCCTTCCAAAACTATGGCTACACCTTC.

The gene calls are TRBV29-1 and TRBJ1-2; D is unclear. The CDR3 is 11 residues long. Germline V gene data show CDR1 as SQVTM and CDR2 as ANQGSEA. Trimming cost V 7 bases and J 0 bases, with 6 bases left between them. CDR3 sequence reads: CSASSNYGYTF. CDR3 nucleotides: TGCAGCGCTTCTTCTAACTATGGCTACACCTTC.

The rearrangement joins TRBV9 to TRBJ2-1; 12 positions match TRBD1. The CDR3 loop spans 15 amino acids. Germline-derived CDR1 and CDR2 are SGDLS and YYNGEE. Unmatched junction bases numbered 3, after V lost 2 bases and J lost 6 bases. The CDR3 reads CASSVGQGAGNEQFF. The CDR3 coding sequence is TGTGCCAGCAGCGTGGGACAGGGGGCCGGCAATGAGCAGTTCTTC.

The rearrangement uses TRBV11-3 and TRBJ2-3; TRBD2 might be the D (6 bases). This CDR3 region has 13 residues. Germline CDR1 is SGHNT and CDR2 is YENEEA. V lost 4 bases, J lost 7 bases, and 12 bases lay in between. The DNA of the CDR3 is TGTGCCAGCAGCTCGTTGGCGGGGAATACGCAGTATTTT. Translating gives CASSSLAGNTQYF.